This T cell receptor (beta chain) was sequenced in a study of CD8 T cells in Susac syndrome. The study, taken as a whole, reports: It was acknowledged by the study that relatively few individuals were included in its TCR sequencing and HLA analysis.

The RNA input was roughly 0.45 to 1 ug, and it was reverse transcribed with random hexamers. One entry per CDR3 protein results from TCRdb running MiXCR on the immunoSEQ multiplex PCR reads. The sample lists 160,000 or so distinct CDR3 sequences; 94% were seen once. Germline V gene sequence: CDR1 MNHEY, CDR2 SMNVEV (reference sequence). There are 14 residues in the CDR3. With 5 bases removed from V and 0 bases from J, the gap between germline ends came to 5 bases. In regard to this clonotype: Its antigen is unidentified.

This receptor was taken from a human donor with multiple sclerosis. The sample was CD4+ T cells from PBMCs. The J gene is TRBJ2-6, the V gene TRBV27, with D hard to call. In DNA form, the CDR3 reads TGTGCCAGCAGTCCATACTCTGGGGCCAACGTCCTGACTTTC. Protein sequence: CASSPYSGANVLTF.